This note documents a single T cell receptor (beta chain) sequence. Its antigen is not identified. This entry belongs to a study of T cell responses to AZD1222 COVID-19 vaccine. The overall study: Recipients boosted at about 4 weeks or about 12 weeks are pooled.

General study points: Just five or six AZD1222 recipients were seropositive at baseline.

Clones were read by immunoSEQ multiplex PCR, and TCRdb kept only the in-frame ones, dropping some. Seen here are about 150,000 clones, approximately 90% observed once, and the top ten hold around 3.6%. There are 13 residues in the CDR3. CDR1 is ENHRY and CDR2 is SYGVKD in the germline V gene. Between the trimmed V and J ends, which lost 7 bases and 6 bases, there was a span of 10 bases. The starting material was peripheral blood, obtained on day 0 of AZD1222 vaccination. The chain links TRBV10-3 to TRBJ1-6; TRBD1 is a possible D gene (5 bases). The receptor was isolated from an adult in good health. CDR3: CAITPGPNSPLHF. DNA for the CDR3: TGTGCCATCACCCCGGGGCCTAATTCACCCCTCCACTTT.